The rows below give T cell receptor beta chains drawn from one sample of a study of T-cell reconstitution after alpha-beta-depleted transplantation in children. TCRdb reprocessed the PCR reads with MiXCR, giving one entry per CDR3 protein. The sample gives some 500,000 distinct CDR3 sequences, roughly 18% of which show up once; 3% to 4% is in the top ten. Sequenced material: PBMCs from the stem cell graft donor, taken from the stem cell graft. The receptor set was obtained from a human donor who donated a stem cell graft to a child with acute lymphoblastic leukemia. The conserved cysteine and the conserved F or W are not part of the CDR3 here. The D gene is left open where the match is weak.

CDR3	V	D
ASSYSRGFGYT	TRBV6-5	.
ASSFSPLGTEAF	TRBV5-6	.
ASSLELAGMEQF	TRBV5-1	TRBD2
ASRGSRMGQF	TRBV3-1	.
ASSVGVGELF	TRBV7-2	.
ASSPSLSVNEQF	TRBV7-9	.
ASSEDRAFTDTQY	TRBV6-1	TRBD1
ASSPGLAVSYEQY	TRBV10-1	TRBD2
ASRGQGGPEAF	TRBV6-1	TRBD1
SGQGPSTEAF	TRBV29-1	TRBD1
ASSGGLAGHSGANVLT	TRBV5-1	TRBD2
ASSYGQGIYNEQF	TRBV6-5	TRBD1
SAAQGVSSYNEQF	TRBV29-1	.
ASSLSEGNTIY	TRBV7-2	.
ASSLVHQTYEQY	TRBV7-9	.
ASSLWLRNRVYGYT	TRBV11-2	.
ASSLRYLEGSGANVLT	TRBV4-1	.
ASGVTGNTEAF	TRBV5-1	.
ASSLVQRERQETQY	TRBV5-1	.
ASSPGEGDQETQY	TRBV6-1	.
ASTTGPGGYEAF	TRBV6-1	.
ASSLIGQGHEQF	TRBV7-8	TRBD1
ARQARAGPTGELF	TRBV7-9	.
SANPRQGPTYNEQF	TRBV20-1	TRBD1
ASRPPTGGVYEQY	TRBV7-9	TRBD1
ASSFGLAGVGELF	TRBV5-6	TRBD2
ASSSPLEETQY	TRBV3-1	.
ASSLAGGGITDTQY	TRBV27	TRBD2
ASSLGGTSDEQF	TRBV5-8	.
ASSDSVGELF	TRBV6-4	.
ASSLEVASRGYEQY	TRBV7-6	.
ASGRRSSYEQY	TRBV2	.
ASSVALKGEGQPQH	TRBV9	.
ASTPGQIYTGELF	TRBV12-3/TRBV12-4	.
SASPAGGREQY	TRBV20-1	.
SAREPVAKVQF	TRBV20-1	.
ASRILSDSNEQF	TRBV5-1	.
SARPDRINEQF	TRBV20-1	.
ASSYSSGVVAPLH	TRBV6-5	.
SAVTSTGELF	TRBV29-1	.
ASSQNPLTGKSYNEQF	TRBV9	TRBD1
ATSRERAGATDTQY	TRBV15	TRBD2
ASRPSSGANVLT	TRBV27	.
ASSQAGQNTEAF	TRBV7-8	.
ASSFKTSGSKGKTQY	TRBV12-3/TRBV12-4	TRBD2
ASSSLPDVYYEQY	TRBV7-9	.
AISLAGGGWEQF	TRBV5-4	TRBD2
ATSSYPGGWAGELF	TRBV15	TRBD2
ASSPGDRGHSPLH	TRBV12-3/TRBV12-4	TRBD1
SARVSGSKETQY	TRBV20-1	TRBD2
SARDRAGLYEQY	TRBV20-1	.
TAKTYNEQF	TRBV29-1	.
ASSFWDNTEAF	TRBV27	.
ASSIQGLGVYGYT	TRBV19	.
ASTTGKLMNTEAF	TRBV19	TRBD1
ASSFNQGSANEQF	TRBV27	.
ASTVGGREQY	TRBV12-3/TRBV12-4	.
ASSLQGQGQPQH	TRBV6-1	.
ASSPGTGPYNEQF	TRBV4-1	TRBD1